The subject of this entry is one TCR beta chain. No antigen is known for it. One base away there is no much larger clone; base qualities are not given. This record comes from a study of CD4 T cells in relation to SARS-CoV-2 and coronaviruses (TCRdb year 2021). About the investigation overall: In the ViraFEST assay, PBMCs were cultured with antigen for 10 days, after which TCR beta CDR3s were sequenced to identify antigen-specific clonal expansions. The Adaptive Biotechnologies TCR-sequencing kit was used to sequence samples from a few pre-COVID donors and the naive versus memory experiments, whereas other data were Illumina-based. At the level of individual TCR clonotypes, the study measured memory CD4+ T cell crossreactivity between SARS-CoV-2 spike protein and common cold coronavirus spike proteins. An HIV-1 Nef peptide pool or a no-peptide culture served as the negative reference condition. Expansion assays from other donors in the study were sequenced with a different, Illumina-based TCR-beta assay. Shared crossreactive spike epitopes were mapped to their HLA restriction using patient-derived lymphoblastoid cell lines. General study outcomes and caveats: Compared with monoreactive clones, crossreactive clones had significantly weaker SARS-CoV-2-driven expansion, a result consistent with antigenic imprinting. Because no donor provided both pre-pandemic and post-infection samples, tracing the source of pre-existing responses was limited. In approximately 60% of donors, memory CD4+ clonotypes turned up that crossrecognized SARS-CoV-2 and at least one common cold coronavirus spike. Crossreactivity analysis was centred on spike protein, so crossreactivity against other viral proteins was not assessed. Small numbers of patients and of tested TCRs limited the study.

CD4+ T cells from unexposed donors were collected before the COVID-19 pandemic (2011-2018). Following 10 days of culture, the EasySep CD4+ T cell isolation kit was used to isolate CD4+ T cells. As cell number allowed, CD4+ T cells from unexposed donors were tested for reactivity to SARS-CoV-2 S and N and to four common cold coronavirus spike pools. PBMCs were cultured at 1.5 million to 2 million per well in IMDM supplemented with roughly 5% human AB serum and 9 to 10 IU/ml IL-2. Half of the culture medium was replaced with fresh IL-2-containing medium on days 3 and 7. In general, triplicate replicate wells were used for every peptide culture condition. Leukapheresis product for the unexposed donors was purchased commercially. PBMCs were isolated from leukapheresis product or whole blood by Ficoll-Paque PLUS gradient centrifugation. PBMCs were either cryopreserved at -140°C or used fresh in the expansion assay. The QIAamp Micro DNA Kit was used to extract genomic DNA from the CD4+ T cells.

The germline V and J ends show losses of 3 bases and 7 bases respectively, and no gene match explains 6 bases of the junction. The CDR3 goes from the cysteine to the phenylalanine over 14 residues. CDR3 DNA is the only sequence kept; it has 42 bases, read in frame from the first base. Reading the germline V gene gives CDR1 ENHRY and CDR2 SYGVKD. Libraries were built with the immunoSEQ multiplex PCR assay. Per the source publication's procedure: Preprocessing removed nonproductive sequences and CDR3s not starting with C, not ending with F or W, or shorter than 7 amino acids. The MANAFEST web app was used to call antigen-specific clonotypes on the basis of expansion compared with the reference and with other culture wells. A clone was considered positive if the clone showed significant expansion compared with the reference culture in 2 of 3 replicate wells at an FDR below 0.05. To be called positive, a clone also had to show significant expansion compared with every other tandem well and an odds ratio greater than 5. CDR3 homology was measured as pairwise Levenshtein distance, computed with the stringdist R package after trimming three terminal residues from each end. TCRdb holds this immuneACCESS table with in-frame rearrangements only. Some clones are missing; in checked studies, unresolved V genes explain under half, and the rest has no known cause. Clone size and V and J calls were adopted from that table, with D and trimming inferred from the DNA. Across this sample there are 25,000 or so clones, with roughly 81% seen only once. The ten largest make up around a sixth of the sample.

Recombination joined TRBV10-3 with TRBJ1-2; TRBD1 aligns with 9 central bases. Sequenced material: CD4+ T cells from PBMCs, cultured in vitro. The clonotype was recovered from a human donor in good health. The CDR3 region reads CAISDDRGEIGYTF. The bases read TGTGCCATCAGTGACGACAGGGGGGAGATTGGCTACACCTTC.